This is a list of T cell receptor beta chains from one sample in a study of T cell repertoires in cytomegalovirus infection. MiXCR, run by TCRdb on the reads, gives a single entry per CDR3 protein. The data show 350,000 to 450,000 distinct CDR3 sequences, 15% to 20% seen once. Sequences were obtained from PBMCs. All receptors come from a human donor in good health (CMV status not recorded). Some clones in this sample may be carry-over from other donors' samples. Both conserved end residues are part of each CDR3. A D gene is named only where the DNA matches it firmly. The size entry is marked missing in some rows and otherwise reads once, few, many or a size class.

v_call,clone_size,d_call,j_call,cdr3_nt,cdr3_aa
TRBV7-2,.,TRBD2,TRBJ2-1,TGTGCCAGCAGCGATTACTGGGCGGGAGGACCAAATGAGCAGTTCTTC,CASSDYWAGGPNEQFF
TRBV11-2,.,.,TRBJ2-5,TGTGCCAGCAGCCAGAGTGTGGGCGTCCAAGAGACCCAGTACTTC,CASSQSVGVQETQYF
TRBV12-3/TRBV12-4,.,.,TRBJ1-1,TGTGCCAGCAGCGACACAGGGTCCGGGAACACTGAAGCTTTCTTT,CASSDTGSGNTEAFF
TRBV7-9,many,TRBD2,TRBJ2-1,TGTGCCAGCAGCGCGCCGCCACTAGCGCCCGCTGCCGATGAGCAGTTCTTC,CASSAPPLAPAADEQFF
TRBV4-3,.,.,TRBJ2-7,TGCGCCAGCAGCCAGGGTCTAGGGTACGAGCAGTACTTC,CASSQGLGYEQYF
TRBV12-3/TRBV12-4,many,.,TRBJ1-1,TGTGCCAGCAGTATATCAGGAGGGCGGGGCACTGAAGCTTTCTTT,CASSISGGRGTEAFF
TRBV7-9,.,.,TRBJ1-5,TGTGCCAGCAGCCCAGGCGAGAATCAGCCCCAGCATTTT,CASSPGENQPQHF
TRBV7-8,many,.,TRBJ1-2,TGTGCCAGCAGCTCCAATCGGGTTTCCAACTATGGCTACACCTTC,CASSSNRVSNYGYTF
TRBV20-1,few,TRBD2,TRBJ2-7,TGCAGTGCAGACCTTAGCGGGAGCATATCCGAGCAGTACTTC,CSADLSGSISEQYF
TRBV6-1,.,TRBD2,TRBJ2-1,TGTGCCAGCAGTGGAGGGGTATTGGCGGGAGGCTGGAATGAGCAGTTCTTC,CASSGGVLAGGWNEQFF
TRBV12-3/TRBV12-4,few,.,TRBJ1-1,TGTGCCAGCAGCTTGTGGCAATTAAGAACTGAAGCTTTCTTT,CASSLWQLRTEAFF
TRBV7-2,many,.,TRBJ2-5,TGTGCCAGCAGCTTAGGACATCAAGAGACCCAGTACTTC,CASSLGHQETQYF
TRBV2,.,.,TRBJ2-2,TGTGCCAGCAGTGACCTCTCGCAGGGTAGGACCGGGGAGCTGTTTTTT,CASSDLSQGRTGELFF